This note documents a single T cell receptor (beta chain) sequence. One entry per CDR3 protein, called by TCRdb with MiXCR from the RT-PCR reads. The profile covers about 540,000 distinct CDR3 sequences, with 20% to 25% appearing a single time and 2.5% to 3.5% taken by the ten largest. These data belong to a study of response to subunit inactivated influenza vaccine. This CDR3 has 15 residues. V lost 3 bases, J lost 0 bases, and 4 bases stayed unmatched. Germline V lookup: CDR1 SGHRS, CDR2 YFSETQ. This same sample was also taken into another study, of T cells expressing NK-cell markers. That investigation notes: The TCR beta cDNA came from 5'RACE template switching with UMIs. For a handful of donors, these clonotypes were likewise the leading ones in the CD3+CD56-NKG2C+ fraction.

This specimen consisted of CD4+ T cells sorted from PBMCs, obtained about 12 days after vaccination. The TCR was taken from a man aged 50 to 59 who received an inactivated influenza vaccine. This sequence joins TRBV5-1 and TRBJ1-1; 8 bases fit TRBD1. CDR3 DNA: TGCGCCAGCAGCTGGGGACAGGTCATGAACACTGAAGCTTTCTTT. It encodes CASSWGQVMNTEAFF.